This T cell receptor beta chain was recorded in a study of regulatory T cells in long-lasting Graves disease. In its sample, this clonotype was seen many times. Construction of TCR beta libraries relied on iRepertoire HTBI primers and on Arm-PCR targeting CDR3 regions. TCRdb analysed the multiplex PCR reads with MiXCR anew, one entry per CDR3 protein. The table lists around 400,000 distinct CDR3 sequences, 20% to 30% of them singletons, with over 25% in the top ten. Trimming removed 5 bases from V and 0 bases from J, with 12 bases in between. Germline V lookup: CDR1 MDHEN, CDR2 SYDVKM. The CDR3 is 15 amino acids. Indicated time point: persistent/refractory GD, antithyroid drugs over 5 years with positive TRAb. With RNA extracted from PBMCs as input, the TCR library was made.

This TCR came from a female donor with Graves disease. Sequenced here: peripheral blood mononuclear cells (PBMCs), sampled when the disease was refractory, from a patient treated with antithyroid drugs. This sequence joins TRBV28 and TRBJ2-3, with TRBD2 as a possible D gene (5 bases). CDR3 DNA sequence: TGTGCCAGCAGTCCACTAGTACCAAGCACAGATACGCAGTATTTT. The encoded protein is CASSPLVPSTDTQYF.